Presented here are 11 T cell receptor beta chains from one specimen sequenced in a study of blood T cell repertoires in COVID-19. Assay: immunoSEQ multiplex PCR; the TCRdb copy retains only in-frame clones and omits some. The sample has about 250,000 clones, 70% to 90% seen once; the top ten hold roughly 3%. The sequenced material came from peripheral blood. Source of these receptors: a man aged 18-30 years with active or convalescent COVID-19.

V is TRBV4-1 and J is TRBJ1-4, with 12 bases fitting TRBD1. Trimming cost V 5 bases and J 8 bases; bases outside gene matches: 3. The CDR3 has 14 amino acids. The germline V gene has CDR1 MGHRA and CDR2 YSYEKL. The CDR3 spells CASSGTGGHEKLFF. The CDR3 bases are TGCGCCAGCAGCGGGACAGGGGGCCACGAAAAACTGTTTTTT.

This rearrangement joins TRBV6-5 to TRBJ2-5; the match to TRBD2 covers 7 bases. The CDR3 has 13 residues. The germline CDR1 and CDR2 sequences are MNHEY and SVGAGI. V shed 5 bases and J 3 bases; nucleotides not matched to a gene: 3. CDR3 DNA: TGTGCCAGCAGTCCCGGGGGGAAAGAGACCCAGTACTTC. Translation gives CASSPGGKETQYF.

Comment on this clone: A junction boundary mismatches the germline segment, possibly from a read error. The chain joins TRBV23-1 to TRBJ2-1; D possibly corresponds to TRBD2 (6 bases). TRBV23-1 is sorted into the ORF group, with uncertain function. This CDR3 has 12 residues. CDR3 sequence (DNA): TGCGCCAGCAGTCAATTCTCGGGGGAAGGGATCTTC. Protein product: CASSQFSGEGIF.

The genes are TRBV10-3 and TRBJ2-5; TRBD1 might be the D (6 bases). CDR3 size: 14 residues. V shed 0 bases and J shed 5 bases, with 10 bases lying between them. Per germline, CDR1 ENHRY and CDR2 SYGVKD. CDR3 nucleotide sequence: TGTGCCATCAGTGAGTCGAGCACAGGGGAGACCCAGTACTTC. This codes for CAISESSTGETQYF.

This chain links TRBV9 with TRBJ2-5; D is possibly TRBD1 (5 bases). In germline, CDR1 is SGDLS, CDR2 YYNGEE. CDR3 length equals 13 residues. With 4 bases removed from V and 3 bases from J, the gap between germline ends came to 10 bases. The CDR3 sequence is CASSKGAEETQYF. The CDR3 DNA sequence: TGTGCCAGCAGCAAAGGGGCAGAAGAGACCCAGTACTTC.

V is TRBV7-2 and J is TRBJ2-4; D is perhaps TRBD2 (6 bases). V lost 5 bases to trimming and J lost 0 bases, with 8 bases between them. This CDR3 region has 14 residues. From germline, CDR1 is SGHTA and CDR2 FQGNSA. In DNA, the CDR3 is TGTGCCAGCAGCGGAGGGGCAGCCAAAAACATTCAGTACTTC. It is translated as CASSGGAAKNIQYF.

The chain uses TRBV5-6 and TRBJ2-4; TRBD1 aligns across 10 bases. V dropped 4 bases and J dropped 6; count of bases not matched to a gene: 4. Germline V lookup: CDR1 SGHDT, CDR2 YYEEEE. CDR3 length: 14 amino acids. In DNA form, the CDR3 reads TGTGCCAGCAGCAACCGGGACAGGGGAAACATTCAGTACTTC. It yields the protein CASSNRDRGNIQYF.

A single count supports this clone. The chain carries TRBV6-5 and TRBJ2-5; weak D call: TRBD2 (6 bases). This CDR3 is built from 15 residues. V was clipped by 6 bases and J by 7 bases, with 21 bases between them. Germline values: CDR1 MNHEY, CDR2 SVGAGI. For the CDR3, the DNA is TGTGCCAGCAGCATAACCGGGACTTCGCGGGTGACCCAGTACTTC. It specifies CASSITGTSRVTQYF.

The rearrangement links TRBV19 to TRBJ2-1; perhaps TRBD2 as D (6 bases). This CDR3 is built from 15 residues. CDR1 and CDR2 from the germline V gene are LNHDA and SQIVND (reference sequence). With 3 bases removed from V and 9 bases from J, the gap between germline ends came to 18 bases. The CDR3 nucleotides are TGTGCCAGTAGTATTCAGCGTCCAGCGGGTGCTGAGCAGTTCTTC. Its translation is CASSIQRPAGAEQFF.

CDR3 loop: CASGRAGSDTQYF. CDR3 coding DNA: TGCGCCAGCGGGAGGGCCGGCTCAGATACGCAGTATTTT. The genes are TRBV4-3 and TRBJ2-3; 7 bases line up with TRBD2. J was trimmed by 4 bases and V by 8 bases; bases with no gene match: 6. CDR1 and CDR2 (germline): LGHNA, YSLEER. The CDR3 is 13 amino acids.

The V gene is TRBV29-1, the J gene TRBJ1-5, with 11 bases fitting TRBD1. Per germline, CDR1 SQVTM and CDR2 ANQGSEA. After removal of 3 bases from V and 0 bases from J, the junction contained 13 bases not matched to a gene. The CDR3 covers 19 residues. The CDR3 sequence is CSVEGRGQGGMGSNQPQHF. The CDR3 region has the DNA TGCAGCGTTGAGGGGCGGGGACAGGGGGGTATGGGTAGCAATCAGCCCCAGCATTTT.